The 12 T cell receptor beta chains presented below share a single source sample, sequenced in a study of cytotoxic CD8 clonotypes in ibrutinib-treated CLL. Repertoires were generated with immunoSEQ multiplex PCR, while TCRdb's copy carries only in-frame clones and drops some. This sample has around 330,000 clones; over 55% occur once, and the top ten carry 5% to 6.5%. The starting material was PBMCs, obtained after 36 months of ibrutinib treatment. These receptors originate from a human donor with chronic lymphocytic leukemia.

This clone was detected once. The gene calls are TRBV5-1 and TRBJ2-1; 9 positions agree with TRBD2. The germline V gene encodes CDR1 SGHRS and CDR2 YFSETQ. J lost 6 bases, V lost 6 bases, and 4 bases had no gene match. CDR3 length: 13 residues. Written as DNA, the CDR3 is TGCGCCAGCATTGGGACTAGCTTCAATGAGCAGTTCTTC. The encoded protein is CASIGTSFNEQFF.

The chain's CDR3 is CAGRTANTEAFF. DNA of the CDR3: TGTGCCGGTAGGACAGCGAACACTGAAGCTTTCTTT. The chain carries TRBV28 and TRBJ1-1; D might be TRBD1 (6 bases). CDR3 length equals 12 residues. Germline-derived CDR1 and CDR2 are MDHEN and SYDVKM. With 11 bases removed from V and 1 base from J, the gap between germline ends came to 11 bases.

The V gene is TRBV6-5, the J gene TRBJ2-2; 9 bases agree with TRBD2. This CDR3 has 15 residues. The junction had 6 bases not matched to a gene; V was cut back by 4 bases and J by 6 bases. Germline V gene data show CDR1 as MNHEY and CDR2 as SVGAGI. CDR3: CASSLAGVGAGELFF. The CDR3 DNA is TGTGCCAGCAGTTTAGCGGGAGTGGGCGCCGGGGAGCTGTTTTTT.

The CDR3 sequence: CASSPLAGPYGYTF. CDR3 bases: TGTGCCAGCAGCCCACTTGCAGGGCCCTATGGCTACACCTTC. V is TRBV7-9 and J is TRBJ1-2; possibly TRBD1 for D (5 bases). Germline V gene data show CDR1 as SEHNR and CDR2 as FQNEAQ (reference sequence). This CDR3 comprises 14 residues. Trimming cost V 5 bases and J 4 bases, with 14 bases left between them.

The chain joins TRBV5-1 to TRBJ1-4; TRBD1 agrees at 10 bases. The CDR3 covers 15 residues. V dropped 0 bases and J dropped 7; count of bases not matched to a gene: 3. Germline CDR1 SGHRS, CDR2 YFSETQ. CDR3 protein: CASSLEGTGVEKLFF. DNA of the CDR3: TGCGCCAGCAGCTTGGAGGGGACAGGGGTTGAAAAACTGTTTTTT.

Comments on this clone: Other DNA sequences within the sample encode an identical CDR3. The chain uses TRBV29-1 and TRBJ1-1; D is uncertain. Trimming cost V 4 bases and J 1 base, with 7 bases left between them. From germline, CDR1 is SQVTM and CDR2 ANQGSEA. The CDR3 runs to 12 residues. In DNA form, the CDR3 reads TGCAGCGTTGTGTCTGGGAACACTGAAGCTTTCTTT. Translated: CSVVSGNTEAFF.

A few counts support this clone. The junction shows a germline mismatch at one end, possibly a read error. The V gene is TRBV7-8, the J gene TRBJ1-5; possibly TRBD1 for D (6 bases). This CDR3 region has 15 residues. CDR1 SGHVS and CDR2 FQNEAQ come from the germline V gene. In DNA, the CDR3 is TGTGCCAGCAACTTACAAGGACAGTTCAATCAGCCCCAGCATTTT. It codes for CASNLQGQFNQPQHF. The whole variable domain, remainder taken from reference TRBV7-8 and TRBJ1-5, is GAGVSQSPRYKVAKRGQDVALRCDPISGHVSLFWYQQALGQGPEFLTYFQNEAQLDKSGLPSDRFFAERPEGSVSTLKIQRTQQEDSAVYLCASNLQGQFNQPQHFGDGTRLSIL.

This chain links TRBV9 with TRBJ1-4; D may be TRBD1 (5 bases). Germline V gene sequence: CDR1 SGDLS, CDR2 YYNGEE. The CDR3 is 15 residues long. The V and J ends lost 4 bases and 8 bases respectively, with 18 bases between them. In DNA, the CDR3 is TGTGCCAGCAGCCCTCGAGGATGGGGCGGGGAAAAACTGTTTTTT. Protein: CASSPRGWGGEKLFF.

This clone showed up just a few times. The V gene is TRBV2, the J gene TRBJ1-2; no definite D call. This CDR3 has 13 amino acids. CDR1 SNHLY and CDR2 FYNNEI come from the germline V gene. With 4 bases removed from V and 0 bases from J, the gap between germline ends came to 6 bases. The CDR3 spells CASSGLTNYGYTF. The CDR3 coding sequence is TGTGCCAGCAGTGGGTTGACTAACTATGGCTACACCTTC.

The chain recombines TRBV7-3 with TRBJ1-1, with D hard to call. Trimming left V 0 bases short and J 5 bases short, with 10 bases between. The germline V gene encodes CDR1 SGHTA and CDR2 FQGTGA. This CDR3 has 14 amino acids. CDR3: CASSLTTGVTEAFF. As DNA, the CDR3 is TGTGCCAGCAGCTTAACAACGGGCGTTACTGAAGCTTTCTTT.

The chain carries TRBV29-1 and TRBJ2-7; 9 bases agree with TRBD2. Germline CDR1 and CDR2: SQVTM and ANQGSEA. With 4 bases clipped from V and 10 bases from J, the junction kept 5 bases outside the gene matches. The CDR3 spans 11 residues. The CDR3 sequence: CSVALAGPQYF. DNA for the CDR3: TGCAGCGTTGCCCTAGCGGGGCCTCAGTACTTC.

As regards this clone: Germline is not matched at one junction end, which may reflect a read error. The V and J genes are TRBV11-2 and TRBJ2-1; perhaps TRBD2 as D (5 bases). Germline V gene sequence: CDR1 SGHAT, CDR2 FQNNGV. The CDR3 contains 13 residues. The CDR3 sequence is CASGFGVNNEQFF. CDR3 DNA sequence: TGTGCCAGCGGCTTCGGGGTTAACAATGAGCAGTTCTTC.